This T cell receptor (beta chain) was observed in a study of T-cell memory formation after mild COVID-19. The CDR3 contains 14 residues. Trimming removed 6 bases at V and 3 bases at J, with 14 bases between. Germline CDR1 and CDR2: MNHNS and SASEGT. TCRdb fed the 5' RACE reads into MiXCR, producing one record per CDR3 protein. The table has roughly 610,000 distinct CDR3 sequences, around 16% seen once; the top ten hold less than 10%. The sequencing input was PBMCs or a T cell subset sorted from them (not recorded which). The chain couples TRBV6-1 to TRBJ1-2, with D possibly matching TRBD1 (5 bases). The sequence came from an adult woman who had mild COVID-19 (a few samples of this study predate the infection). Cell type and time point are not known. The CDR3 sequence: CASRKWGSDYGYTF. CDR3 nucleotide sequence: TGTGCCAGCAGGAAGTGGGGGTCAGACTATGGCTACACCTTC.